One sample yielded the 32 T cell receptor beta chains listed below, sequenced in a study of shared clonotypes between healthy human individuals. The data were produced by immunoSEQ multiplex PCR, yet TCRdb's version contains in-frame clones alone and is incomplete. The data contain about 1.1 million clones, around three quarters of them seen just once; the ten biggest clones take up around 0.61%. The specimen was memory CD4+ T cells from PBMCs. Subset of the sample: CD45RA-negative fraction. The receptors were gathered from a man aged 18-30 years in good health. Some clones in this sample may be carry-over from other donors' samples.

The genes are TRBV29-1 and TRBJ1-2; maybe TRBD1 (6 bases). This CDR3 spans 13 amino acids. Looked up from germline, CDR1 is SQVTM and CDR2 is ANQGSEA. The germline V and J ends were trimmed by 2 bases and 6 bases, with 13 bases remaining between them. The CDR3 loop is CSVENAGEDGYTF. The DNA of the CDR3 is TGCAGCGTTGAAAATGCAGGGGAGGATGGCTACACCTTC. Complete variable domain (other parts from reference TRBV29-1 and TRBJ1-2): SAVISQKPSRDICQRGTSLTIQCQVDSQVTMMFWYRQQPGQSLTLIATANQGSEATYESGFVIDKFPISRPNLTFSTLTVSNMSPEDSSIYLCSVENAGEDGYTFGSGTRLTVV.

The V call is TRBV14, the J call TRBJ2-1; 8 bases are a match to TRBD1. V was pared by 3 bases and J by 6 bases, with 13 bases of the junction left unmatched. Germline V gene sequence: CDR1 SGHDN, CDR2 FVKESK. The CDR3 has 17 residues. The CDR3, as DNA: TGTGCCAGCAGCCATCCCCTCGGACAGGGAACGGGCAATGAGCAGTTCTTC. Its protein product is CASSHPLGQGTGNEQFF.

The J gene is TRBJ2-5, the V gene TRBV6-1, with D possibly matching TRBD1 (5 bases). The CDR3 is 13 residues long. Per germline, CDR1 MNHNS and CDR2 SASEGT. V lost 5 bases to trimming and J lost 2 bases, with 9 bases between them. The CDR3 region has the DNA TGTGCCAGCAGTAAATCAGGGCAAGAGACCCAGTACTTC. Its protein is CASSKSGQETQYF.

The chain carries TRBV27 and TRBJ2-5; TRBD1 agrees at 10 bases. The CDR3 loop spans 15 amino acids. Germline V gives CDR1 MNHEY, CDR2 SMNVEV (reference sequence). V lost 5 bases to trimming and J lost 5 bases; unmatched junction nucleotides: 8. CDR3 amino acids: CASSPRDRGRETQYF. CDR3 nucleotide sequence: TGTGCCAGCAGTCCCCGGGACAGGGGCAGGGAGACCCAGTACTTC.

Details on this clone: It may be a read error: a sequence one base away is much more abundant. The V gene is TRBV5-1, the J gene TRBJ1-4; TRBD1 matches at 7 bases. This CDR3 is 14 amino acids long. Germline CDR1 SGHRS, CDR2 YFSETQ. As DNA, the CDR3 is TGCGTCAGCAGCTTACGGGACAGAGGGGAAAAACTGTTTTTT. Its translation: CVSSLRDRGEKLFF.

The chain employs TRBV6-1 and TRBJ2-3; 8 nucleotides match TRBD1. Trimming cost V 2 bases and J 1 base; bases outside gene matches: 11. The CDR3 spans 18 residues. The germline CDR1 and CDR2 sequences are MNHNS and SASEGT. CDR3 bases: TGTGCCAGCAGTGAAACCAGGGGGCGTCGAGGGGGCACAGATACGCAGTATTTT. The encoded protein is CASSETRGRRGGTDTQYF.

This sequence joins TRBV15 and TRBJ2-7, with D uncertain. The CDR3 loop spans 14 amino acids. Trimming took 4 bases from V and 0 from J, leaving 10 bases between them. The germline CDR1 and CDR2 sequences are LNHNV and YYDKDF (reference sequence). The CDR3 sequence: CATSTSGLSYEQYF. The CDR3 DNA reads TGTGCCACCAGCACTTCGGGCCTCTCCTACGAGCAGTACTTC.

This rearrangement joins TRBV6-4 to TRBJ2-2; TRBD2 aligns across 7 bases. Germline CDR1 reads MRHNA; CDR2 reads SNTAGT. The J segment lost 5 bases and the V segment lost 6 bases, leaving 6 bases of the junction unmatched. The CDR3 totals 14 residues. This CDR3 reads CASSEFGGTGELFF. CDR3 DNA: TGTGCCAGCAGCGAATTCGGGGGGACCGGGGAGCTGTTTTTT.

The chain carries TRBV6-5 and TRBJ2-7; 7 bases fit TRBD1. V trimming: 2 bases; J trimming: 2 bases; junction bases outside the gene matches: 6. The CDR3 sequence is 15 residues long. The germline gives CDR1 MNHEY, CDR2 SVGAGI. CDR3 nucleotide sequence: TGTGCCAGCAGTTACAGTGGGACAGAAGCCTACGAGCAGTACTTC. Amino acids: CASSYSGTEAYEQYF.

Worth noting for this clone: Other nucleotide sequences in the sample specify the same CDR3. The chain combines TRBV28 with TRBJ2-3; the D is unclear. CDR1 is MDHEN, CDR2 SYDVKM, per germline. The V end lost 4 bases, the J end lost 6 bases, and 5 bases lay between the germline ends. The CDR3 has 11 residues. CDR3 sequence reads: CASSSRDTQYF. The CDR3 DNA follows: TGTGCCAGCAGTTCTCGGGATACGCAGTATTTT.

Here the CDR3 reads CASSEDRLLTGELFF. The CDR3 DNA reads as TGTGCCAGCAGTGAAGATAGACTCTTAACCGGGGAGCTGTTTTTT. V gene TRBV2 combines with J gene TRBJ2-2; no clear D. CDR1 is SNHLY and CDR2 is FYNNEI in the germline V gene. The CDR3 covers 15 residues. The V gene lost 1 base and the J gene lost 5 bases, with 11 bases spanning the gap.

On this clone: Distinct nucleotide sequences in the sample also encode this CDR3. The chain uses TRBV7-2 and TRBJ1-5; 7 nucleotides align to TRBD1. V was pared by 0 bases and J by 1 base, with 0 bases of the junction left unmatched. The CDR3 runs to 15 residues. Germline CDR1 SGHTA, CDR2 FQGNSA. The CDR3 region has the DNA TGTGCCAGCAGCTTAGCCAGGGGGAGCAATCAGCCCCAGCATTTT. Amino acid sequence: CASSLARGSNQPQHF. The variable domain in full, completed from reference TRBV7-2 and TRBJ1-5, reads GAGVSQSPSNKVTEKGKDVELRCDPISGHTALYWYRQSLGQGLEFLIYFQGNSAPDKSGLPSDRFSAERTGGSVSTLTIQRTQQEDSAVYLCASSLARGSNQPQHFGDGTRLSIL.

About this clone: This could be a read error, since a much larger clone is one nucleotide away. The chain links TRBV5-1 to TRBJ2-7; D remains unclear. Germline V gives CDR1 SGHRS, CDR2 YFSETQ. CDR3 length: 13 amino acids. CDR3 sequence: CASRRASSYEQHF. DNA for the CDR3: TGCGCCAGCCGAAGAGCGAGCTCCTACGAGCAGCACTTC.

The V gene is TRBV19, the J gene TRBJ2-3, with D perhaps matching TRBD1 or TRBD2 (5 bases each). The CDR3 totals 17 residues. CDR1 LNHDA and CDR2 SQIVND come from the germline V gene (reference sequence). The V gene lost 4 bases and the J gene lost 1 base, with 18 bases spanning the gap. CDR3 in DNA: TGTGCCAGTAGTACGCCACCTCGGGGCAAGGGCACAGATACGCAGTATTTT. Its translation is CASSTPPRGKGTDTQYF.

This clone appeared a single time. This rearrangement joins TRBV30 to TRBJ2-3, with 8 bases fitting TRBD2. CDR1 and CDR2 from the germline V gene are GTSNPN and SVGIG (reference sequence). CDR3 length: 15 amino acids. The J segment lost 3 bases and the V segment lost 3 bases, leaving 8 bases of the junction unmatched. The DNA for the CDR3 is TGTGCCTGGAGCGCGACTAGCGTGGTTACAGATACGCAGTATTTT. Protein sequence: CAWSATSVVTDTQYF. The full variable domain, rest sourced from reference TRBV30 and TRBJ2-3, is SQTIHQWPATLVQPVGSPLSLECTVEGTSNPNLYWYRQAAGRGLQLLFYSVGIGQISSEVPQNLSASRPQDRQFILSSKKLLLSDSGFYLCAWSATSVVTDTQYFGPGTRLTVL.

V usage is TRBV29-1 and J usage is TRBJ2-4; possibly TRBD1 for D (7 bases). CDR1 and CDR2 from the germline V gene are SQVTM and ANQGSEA. V was clipped by 7 bases and J by 0 bases, with 13 bases between them. CDR3 length: 14 residues. The CDR3 bases are TGCAGCGAGGAGGGGGCTGGAGCCAAAAACATTCAGTACTTC. Its translation: CSEEGAGAKNIQYF.

A note on this clone: A read error is likely here: a far larger clone is one base away. Distinct nucleotide sequences in the sample also encode this CDR3. The rearrangement joins TRBV11-2 to TRBJ2-7; D remains ambiguous. This CDR3 comprises 11 residues. Deletions cut 1 base from V and 5 bases from J, with 3 bases between. CDR1 SGHAT and CDR2 FQNNGV come from the germline V gene. This chain's CDR3 is CASSLGDEQYF. CDR3 coding DNA: TGTGCCAGCAGCTTAGGGGACGAGCAGTACTTC.

This clone was seen a few times. The chain uses TRBV7-3 and TRBJ2-3; D unresolved. Per germline, CDR1 SGHTA and CDR2 FQGTGA. This CDR3 is built from 14 residues. V dropped 1 base and J dropped 4 bases, with 9 bases sitting between them. CDR3 sequence: CASSLMPQPDTQYF. The CDR3, as DNA: TGTGCCAGCAGCTTAATGCCCCAGCCAGATACGCAGTATTTT.

A few counts support this clone. V gene TRBV28 combines with J gene TRBJ2-2; D ambiguous. The CDR3 length is 13 residues. V was pared by 4 bases and J by 2 bases, with 5 bases between. Germline CDR1 reads MDHEN; CDR2 reads SYDVKM. The CDR3 spells CASSSHNTGELFF. Written as DNA, the CDR3 is TGTGCCAGCAGTTCCCACAACACCGGGGAGCTGTTTTTT.

The chain recombines TRBV9 with TRBJ2-2; D unresolved. The CDR3 consists of 14 residues. Trimming left V 4 bases short and J 5 bases short, with 12 bases between. Germline values: CDR1 SGDLS, CDR2 YYNGEE. CDR3 DNA: TGTGCCAGCAGCACACAAAAATTTACCGGGGAGCTGTTTTTT. It encodes CASSTQKFTGELFF.

The chain combines TRBV10-3 with TRBJ2-1; 7 bases match TRBD1. Germline values: CDR1 ENHRY, CDR2 SYGVKD. This CDR3 has 19 residues. V shed 3 bases and J 2 bases; nucleotides not matched to a gene: 16. CDR3 sequence: CAISEGLGGSSAAYNEQFF. In DNA form, the CDR3 reads TGTGCCATCAGTGAAGGCTTAGGGGGCTCGAGCGCTGCCTACAATGAGCAGTTCTTC.

The genes are TRBV10-3 and TRBJ2-2; maybe TRBD2 (7 bases). V gave up 8 bases and J gave up 2 bases, with 12 bases separating them. Germline CDR1 and CDR2: ENHRY and SYGVKD. The CDR3 is 14 amino acids. CDR3 in amino acids: CAIGEGGNTGELFF. The CDR3 DNA sequence: TGTGCCATCGGGGAGGGGGGAAACACCGGGGAGCTGTTTTTT.

The chain joins TRBV7-9 to TRBJ2-1; possible D gene TRBD1, 5 bases. Trimming left V 5 bases short and J 6 bases short, with 20 bases between. This CDR3 contains 16 residues. Germline CDR1 and CDR2: SEHNR and FQNEAQ (reference sequence). CDR3 protein: CASSPEVLWGSNEQFF. CDR3 DNA sequence: TGTGCCAGCAGCCCAGAGGTCCTTTGGGGCTCCAATGAGCAGTTCTTC.

V usage is TRBV5-1 and J usage is TRBJ1-1, with D perhaps matching TRBD1 (5 bases). The CDR3 extends over 15 amino acids. V shed 4 bases and J shed 1 base, with 14 bases lying between them. CDR1 is SGHRS, CDR2 YFSETQ, per germline. The CDR3 sequence: CASSPVVGGNTEAFF. In DNA form, the CDR3 reads TGCGCCAGCAGCCCGGTTGTCGGGGGGAACACTGAAGCTTTCTTT.

The rearrangement links TRBV30 to TRBJ2-1, with 8 bases identical to TRBD2. The CDR3 is made up of 14 amino acids. The germline gives CDR1 GTSNPN, CDR2 SVGIG (reference sequence). Trimming cost V 3 bases and J 3 bases; bases outside gene matches: 4. CDR3 in DNA: TGTGCCTGGAGGGTTAGCGGGATCTACAATGAGCAGTTCTTC. It translates to CAWRVSGIYNEQFF. Drawing the rest from reference TRBV30 and TRBJ2-1, the complete variable domain is SQTIHQWPATLVQPVGSPLSLECTVEGTSNPNLYWYRQAAGRGLQLLFYSVGIGQISSEVPQNLSASRPQDRQFILSSKKLLLSDSGFYLCAWRVSGIYNEQFFGPGTRLTVL.

This chain joins TRBV7-2 and TRBJ2-1; 8 bases are shared with TRBD2. The ends lost 5 bases at V and 11 bases at J; junction bases unmatched: 11. Germline V gives CDR1 SGHTA, CDR2 FQGNSA. The CDR3 is 14 residues long. CDR3 amino acids: CASSLRREAVKQFF. In DNA, the CDR3 is TGTGCCAGCAGCCTCCGGCGGGAGGCGGTCAAGCAGTTCTTC.

The gene calls are TRBV5-1 and TRBJ2-7, with TRBD1 matching 8 bases. This CDR3 has 16 residues. The ends lost 3 bases at V and 4 bases at J; junction bases unmatched: 12. Per the germline V gene, CDR1 is SGHRS and CDR2 is YFSETQ. CDR3 DNA sequence: TGCGCCAGCAGCTCAACCGGGACAGGTTCTATTTACGAGCAGTACTTC. Translation gives CASSSTGTGSIYEQYF.

This sequence joins TRBV6-6 and TRBJ1-1; 10 nucleotides line up with TRBD1. The ends lost 5 bases at V and 5 bases at J; junction bases unmatched: 8. This CDR3 has 15 amino acids. Germline V CDR1 and CDR2: MNHNY, SVGAGI (reference sequence). For the CDR3, the DNA is TGTGCCAGCAGTCTGACAGGGGGCGCAGGTACTGAAGCTTTCTTT. It translates to CASSLTGGAGTEAFF.

This rearrangement joins TRBV10-2 to TRBJ2-7, with 8 bases that match TRBD1. After removal of 7 bases from V and 3 bases from J, the junction contained 2 bases not matched to a gene. The germline CDR1 and CDR2 sequences are WSHSY and SAAADI. CDR3 length: 12 amino acids. Written as DNA, the CDR3 is TGCGCCAGCATGGACAGGGTCTACGAGCAGTACTTC. This encodes CASMDRVYEQYF.

The gene calls are TRBV5-4 and TRBJ2-3; D not resolved. Between the trimmed V and J ends, which lost 4 bases and 1 base, there was a span of 10 bases. Germline assignment: CDR1 SGHNT and CDR2 YYREEE (reference sequence). The CDR3 is made up of 14 amino acids. As DNA, the CDR3 is TGTGCCAGCAGCATAACTCTAGGCACAGATACGCAGTATTTT. Translating it yields CASSITLGTDTQYF.

The V gene is TRBV7-7, the J gene TRBJ2-1, with 7 bases aligning to TRBD1. This CDR3 is built from 15 residues. V was pared by 5 bases and J by 6 bases, with 10 bases of the junction left unmatched. Germline values: CDR1 SSHAT, CDR2 FNYEAQ (reference sequence). CDR3 coding DNA: TGTGCCAGCAGCGCGACAGGGTCTTTAATCAATGAGCAGTTCTTC. Translating it yields CASSATGSLINEQFF. Full variable domain (missing parts from reference TRBV7-7 and TRBJ2-1): GAGVSQSPRYKVTKRGQDVTLRCDPISSHATLYWYQQALGQGPEFLTYFNYEAQPDKSGLPSDRFSAERPEGSISTLTIQRTEQRDSAMYRCASSATGSLINEQFFGPGTRLTVL.

The rearrangement joins TRBV6-1 to TRBJ2-2; 9 nucleotides match TRBD1. Germline trimming cut 4 bases from V and 3 bases from J; bases unmatched to any gene: 6. Germline V gene sequence: CDR1 MNHNS, CDR2 SASEGT. The CDR3 covers 16 residues. The CDR3 loop reads CASSVQGAIDTGELFF. The CDR3 DNA sequence: TGTGCCAGCAGTGTACAGGGGGCGATAGACACCGGGGAGCTGTTTTTT.